A single sample gave rise to the 23 T cell receptor beta chains below, sequenced in a study of radiotherapy plus CTLA-4 blockade in lung cancer. The assay was immunoSEQ multiplex PCR, and TCRdb's table has in-frame clones only and misses some. Seen here are tens of thousands of clones, approximately 80% observed once, and the top ten hold 7% to 8.5%. The sample consisted of peripheral blood, taken from a patient treated with radiotherapy plus ipilimumab. Receptor source: a human donor with non-small cell lung cancer who had a complete response to radiotherapy plus ipilimumab.

This clone was found a few times. V is TRBV27 and J is TRBJ1-4; D remains unclear. In germline, CDR1 is MNHEY, CDR2 SMNVEV (reference sequence). The CDR3 runs 19 residues. V was cut by 10 bases and J by 0 bases, with 27 bases left in between. The chain's CDR3 is CATPPVWGKLCSTNEKLFF. The DNA for the CDR3 is TGTGCCACCCCCCCGGTCTGGGGAAAGCTGTGTTCAACTAATGAAAAACTGTTTTTT.

The V call is TRBV4-3, the J call TRBJ1-2, with 8 bases identical to TRBD1. Looked up from germline, CDR1 is LGHNA and CDR2 is YSLEER. The CDR3 is 14 residues long. The V segment lost 4 bases and the J segment 6 bases; nucleotides outside the gene matches: 7. The DNA of the CDR3 is TGCGCCAGCAGCCCCCGAGGACAGGGAGATGGCTACACCTTC. This translates into CASSPRGQGDGYTF.

This sequence joins TRBV14 and TRBJ2-7; D perhaps matches TRBD1 (5 bases). CDR3 length: 15 amino acids. V was trimmed by 1 base and J by 6 bases, leaving 16 bases between them. Germline V gene lookup returns CDR1 SGHDN and CDR2 FVKESK. The CDR3 spells CASSQVAGLFSEQYV. For the CDR3, the DNA is TGTGCCAGCAGCCAAGTAGCAGGGCTTTTCTCCGAGCAGTACGTC.

The CDR3 DNA follows: TGCGCCAGCAGCGGGACAGCTGCGAACACCGGGGAGCTGTTTTTT. This gives the protein CASSGTAANTGELFF. The chain carries TRBV5-1 and TRBJ2-2; 7 nucleotides line up with TRBD1. Germline values: CDR1 SGHRS, CDR2 YFSETQ. Trimming took 4 bases from V and 0 from J; bases not matched to a gene: 3. This CDR3 is built from 15 residues.

This chain's CDR3 is CASSPLGTGRYGYTF. The CDR3 region has the DNA TGTGCCAGCAGCCCCCTGGGGACAGGGAGATATGGCTACACCTTC. The chain is built from TRBV6-1 and TRBJ1-2; 9 positions match TRBD1. The CDR3 length is 15 residues. Trimming cost V 6 bases and J 5 bases; bases outside gene matches: 10. Germline V CDR1 and CDR2: MNHNS, SASEGT.

The chain carries TRBV11-3 and TRBJ2-5; 10 positions match TRBD1. The CDR3 contains 16 residues. With 1 base clipped from V and 3 bases from J, the junction kept 5 bases outside the gene matches. In germline, CDR1 is SGHNT, CDR2 YENEEA. The CDR3 DNA sequence: TGTGCCAGCAGCTTAGGGACAGGGGGAGGTAAAGAGACCCAGTACTTC. It encodes CASSLGTGGGKETQYF.

The CDR3 DNA follows: TGTGCCAGCAGTGAATATGCCGGAAACACCATATATTTT. It is translated as CASSEYAGNTIYF. The chain uses TRBV25-1 and TRBJ1-3, with unresolved D. Trimming removed 0 bases at V and 4 bases at J, with 4 bases between. Germline-derived CDR1 and CDR2 are MGHDK and SYGVNS. This CDR3 is 13 amino acids long.

CDR3 sequence (DNA): TGTGCCAGCAGCAAAGCTAGGAACACTGAAGCTTTCTTT. Translation: CASSKARNTEAFF. The V and J genes are TRBV21-1 and TRBJ1-1. TRBV21-1 is marked as a pseudogene. The CDR3 is made up of 13 amino acids.

The chain uses TRBV18 and TRBJ2-2; 7 nucleotides align to TRBD1. This CDR3 region has 15 residues. With V trimmed by 4 bases and J by 0 bases, 2 bases remained unmatched. From germline, CDR1 is KGHSH and CDR2 LQKENI. DNA for the CDR3: TGTGCCAGCTCACGGGACAGTACGAACACCGGGGAGCTGTTTTTT. Its translation: CASSRDSTNTGELFF.

The CDR3 protein is CASSYRDETQYF. The CDR3 coding sequence is TGTGCCAGCAGTTACAGGGACGAGACCCAGTACTTC. V gene TRBV6-6 combines with J gene TRBJ2-5; D tentatively reads TRBD1 or TRBD2 (5 bases each). V lost 2 bases, J lost 5 bases, and 6 bases lay in between. Germline CDR1 MNHNY, CDR2 SVGAGI (reference sequence). This CDR3 region has 12 residues.

In its sample, this clone was seen a few times. The chain uses TRBV19 and TRBJ1-2, with a tentative D call TRBD1 (5 bases). Trimming took 3 bases from V and 4 from J, leaving 6 bases between them. Germline values: CDR1 LNHDA, CDR2 SQIVND (reference sequence). This CDR3 region has 12 residues. CDR3 sequence (DNA): TGTGCCAGTAGTATGAGGGGCTATGGCTACACCTTC. It codes for CASSMRGYGYTF.

This chain joins TRBV27 and TRBJ1-5; D perhaps matches TRBD1 (6 bases). The germline V gene has CDR1 MNHEY and CDR2 SMNVEV (reference sequence). The CDR3 has 14 amino acids. V was pared by 6 bases and J by 4 bases, with 13 bases between. CDR3 protein: CASRPTGSNQPQHF. Here the CDR3 DNA reads TGTGCCAGCAGGCCCACAGGGAGTAATCAGCCCCAGCATTTT.

V usage is TRBV18 and J usage is TRBJ2-2; D not certain. This CDR3 contains 15 residues. Germline CDR1 KGHSH, CDR2 LQKENI. Trimming took off 4 bases at V and 5 bases at J, with 14 bases between the two ends. The CDR3 is CASSLSPMVTGELFF. The CDR3 DNA reads as TGTGCCAGCTCACTGTCGCCAATGGTTACCGGGGAGCTGTTTTTT.

The chain is built from TRBV5-6 and TRBJ1-5; TRBD1 matches 7 bases. The CDR3 has 13 residues. Germline CDR1 SGHDT, CDR2 YYEEEE. The ends lost 0 bases at V and 7 bases at J; junction bases unmatched: 1. The CDR3 protein is CASSLARGQPQHF. DNA for the CDR3: TGTGCCAGCAGCTTGGCCAGGGGGCAGCCCCAGCATTTT.

This sequence joins TRBV6-5 and TRBJ1-1; 11 nucleotides align to TRBD1. The CDR3 is made up of 15 amino acids. Germline CDR1 is MNHEY and CDR2 is SVGAGI. V lost 6 bases, J lost 8 bases, and 11 bases stayed unmatched. The CDR3 DNA is TGTGCCAGCAGGGTAGCCGGACAGGGGGCCAGAGAAGCTTTCTTT. This gives the protein CASRVAGQGAREAFF.

The chain couples TRBV6-5 to TRBJ1-1; 12 bases line up with TRBD1. Unmatched junction bases numbered 8, after V lost 6 bases and J lost 6 bases. The germline gives CDR1 MNHEY, CDR2 SVGAGI. This CDR3 has 15 amino acids. CDR3 DNA: TGTGCCAGCAGCTCTATGGGACAGGGGGCCTCTGAAGCTTTCTTT. This sequence encodes CASSSMGQGASEAFF.

This rearrangement joins TRBV7-9 to TRBJ2-1; TRBD2 matches 8 bases. V lost 4 bases and J lost 1; bases outside the gene matches: 12. The CDR3 spans 18 residues. Germline CDR1 reads SEHNR; CDR2 reads FQNEAQ (reference sequence). The CDR3 protein is CASSSLGGGYSSYNEQFF. In DNA form, the CDR3 reads TGTGCCAGCAGCTCACTAGGCGGGGGGTACTCGTCCTACAATGAGCAGTTCTTC.

This rearrangement joins TRBV5-8 to TRBJ1-6; D gene ambiguous. Deletions cut 2 bases from V and 7 bases from J, with 13 bases between. Germline assignment: CDR1 SGHTS and CDR2 YDEGEE. The CDR3 runs 15 residues. CDR3 residues: CASSLQGLSNSPLHF. The CDR3 coding sequence is TGTGCCAGCAGCTTACAAGGGTTGTCAAATTCACCCCTCCACTTT.

The chain combines TRBV7-8 with TRBJ2-2; D could derive from TRBD1 or TRBD2 (5 bases each). Trimming pared 5 bases from V and 4 bases from J, leaving 20 bases between. Germline CDR1 reads SGHVS; CDR2 reads FQNEAQ. The CDR3 runs 17 residues. CDR3 nucleotide sequence: TGTGCCAGCAGCCTACGGGGCGCCGAGGGGTCCACCGGGGAGCTGTTTTTT. The encoded protein is CASSLRGAEGSTGELFF.

The chain has TRBV7-9 and TRBJ2-1; 11 bases agree with TRBD2. CDR3 length equals 15 residues. V lost 3 bases to trimming and J lost 6 bases; unmatched junction nucleotides: 4. CDR1 SEHNR and CDR2 FQNEAQ come from the germline V gene (reference sequence). The CDR3, as DNA: TGTGCCAGCAGCTTGAGGACTAGCGGGTTCAATGAGCAGTTCTTC. Protein sequence: CASSLRTSGFNEQFF.

This chain uses TRBV7-9 with TRBJ2-5, with TRBD1 identical over 7 bases. Germline lookup yields CDR1 SEHNR and CDR2 FQNEAQ (reference sequence). The CDR3 loop spans 12 amino acids. Trimming took 2 bases from V and 8 from J; bases not matched to a gene: 2. The CDR3 loop reads CASSLKGATQYF. In DNA form, the CDR3 reads TGTGCCAGCAGCTTAAAGGGGGCTACCCAGTACTTC.

This sequence joins TRBV7-9 and TRBJ1-4; no firm D call. V was cut by 10 bases and J by 12 bases, with 21 bases left in between. The CDR3 totals 13 residues. The germline V gene has CDR1 SEHNR and CDR2 FQNEAQ (reference sequence). CDR3 loop: CATSHTGIQELFF. CDR3 sequence (DNA): TGTGCCACCTCCCATACCGGGATTCAGGAACTGTTTTTT.

The chain has TRBV6-5 and TRBJ2-2; no definite D call. CDR3 size: 13 residues. V lost 2 bases and J 4 bases, leaving 5 bases between the germline ends. CDR1 MNHEY and CDR2 SVGAGI come from the germline V gene. The CDR3: CASSYASTGELFF. The CDR3 bases are TGTGCCAGCAGTTACGCATCCACCGGGGAGCTGTTTTTT.